The 12 T cell receptor beta chains given below trace back to one sample, sequenced in a study of T cells after yellow fever vaccination. TCRdb fed the 5' RACE reads into MiXCR, producing one record per CDR3 protein. This sample has under 55,000 distinct CDR3 sequences; 6.5% to 8.5% occur once, and the top ten carry 20% to 30%. Sequences were derived from CD8+ T cells not binding an NS4B(214-222) dextramer, sorted from PBMCs, sampled roughly 47 days after the first yellow fever vaccination. The receptors here all came from a man in his late teens or twenties who received the YFV17D yellow fever vaccine.

The chain links TRBV5-1 to TRBJ1-3, with a tentative D call TRBD1 (5 bases). Germline lookup yields CDR1 SGHRS and CDR2 YFSETQ. Trimming took 4 bases from V and 0 from J, leaving 14 bases between them. The CDR3 extends over 16 amino acids. The DNA for the CDR3 is TGCGCCAGCAGCAAGGACGGGACGTACTCTGGAAACACCATATATTTT. Protein sequence: CASSKDGTYSGNTIYF.

This clonotype was recorded at least ten times. CDR3 coding DNA: TGTGCCAGCCCCAACGGGAGCGGGGGCCCCACAGATACGCAGTATTTT. This encodes CASPNGSGGPTDTQYF. The V call is TRBV13, the J call TRBJ2-3; the match to TRBD2 covers 8 bases. V trimming: 8 bases; J trimming: 2 bases; junction bases outside the gene matches: 12. Germline CDR1 is PRHDT and CDR2 is FYEKMQ (reference sequence). The length of the CDR3 is 16 residues.

The V and J genes are TRBV27 and TRBJ2-1, with unresolved D. This CDR3 region has 11 residues. From germline, CDR1 is MNHEY and CDR2 SMNVEV (reference sequence). The V end was cut by 5 bases, the J end by 9 bases, with 8 bases between. The CDR3 reads CASSELGEQFF. CDR3 coding DNA: TGTGCCAGCAGTGAATTGGGTGAGCAGTTCTTC.

This clonotype came up a few times. The V call is TRBV11-2, the J call TRBJ2-5, with D maybe TRBD1 (5 bases). Germline values: CDR1 SGHAT, CDR2 FQNNGV. The CDR3 sequence is 15 residues long. The ends were cut back, 5 bases at V and 0 bases at J, with 13 bases in the middle. The CDR3 nucleotides read TGTGCCAGCAGCACCCGGACAAAAAACCAAGAGACCCAGTACTTC. Protein product: CASSTRTKNQETQYF.

The J gene is TRBJ2-3, the V gene TRBV7-9; D gene uncertain. Germline V gene data show CDR1 as SEHNR and CDR2 as FQNEAQ (reference sequence). With 4 bases removed from V and 0 bases from J, the gap between germline ends came to 8 bases. The CDR3 is made up of 14 amino acids. The CDR3 DNA sequence: TGTGCCAGCAGCTCCCCGGGCAGCACAGATACGCAGTATTTT. Protein product: CASSSPGSTDTQYF.

This clonotype has just a few counts. V gene TRBV29-1 combines with J gene TRBJ2-7, with 7 bases identical to TRBD1. The CDR3 totals 12 residues. Germline trimming cut 5 bases from V and 7 bases from J; bases unmatched to any gene: 8. The V gene's germline CDR1 is SQVTM and CDR2 ANQGSEA. The CDR3 sequence is CSVLGQFFEQYF. In DNA, the CDR3 is TGCAGCGTTTTGGGACAGTTCTTTGAGCAGTACTTC.

This clonotype was recorded many times. The chain has TRBV29-1 and TRBJ1-1; unclear D gene. CDR1 is SQVTM, CDR2 ANQGSEA, per germline. This CDR3 comprises 13 residues. Between the trimmed V and J ends, which lost 6 bases and 6 bases, there was a span of 17 bases. CDR3 region: CSVMDPRTAEAFF. CDR3 DNA: TGCAGCGTGATGGACCCTCGGACGGCTGAAGCTTTCTTT.

This clonotype has ten or more counts. The genes are TRBV7-2 and TRBJ2-1; 8 bases match TRBD1. The CDR3 is 15 amino acids. The V and J ends lost 2 bases and 6 bases, in that order; junction bases with no gene match: 6. The germline gives CDR1 SGHTA, CDR2 FQGNSA. This CDR3 reads CASSLSGTGRNEQFF. The CDR3 bases are TGTGCCAGCAGCTTATCCGGGACAGGCCGCAATGAGCAGTTCTTC.

This chain connects TRBV13 to TRBJ2-1; D not resolved. The CDR3 contains 12 residues. Germline V CDR1 and CDR2: PRHDT, FYEKMQ (reference sequence). Trimming took off 2 bases at V and 9 bases at J, with 8 bases between the two ends. CDR3 sequence: CASSLKGSEQFF. CDR3 DNA sequence: TGTGCCAGCAGCTTAAAGGGCAGTGAGCAGTTCTTC.

This clonotype has a count of ten or more. The chain is built from TRBV5-4 and TRBJ1-4; possibly TRBD1 for D (5 bases). Germline lookup yields CDR1 SGHNT and CDR2 YYREEE (reference sequence). The CDR3 is 14 residues long. V lost 0 bases, J lost 8 bases, and 11 bases lay in between. DNA of the CDR3: TGTGCCAGCAGCTTGGCTGGAGGGGAAGAAAAACTGTTTTTT. Encoded protein: CASSLAGGEEKLFF. Using reference TRBV5-4 and TRBJ1-4 for the parts outside the CDR3, the full variable domain is ETGVTQSPTHLIKTRGQQVTLRCSSQSGHNTVSWYQQALGQGPQFIFQYYREEENGRGNFPPRFSGLQFPNYSSELNVNALELDDSALYLCASSLAGGEEKLFFGSGTQLSVL.

This clonotype was found many times. The rearrangement joins TRBV7-3 to TRBJ2-1; D is possibly TRBD1 or TRBD2 (5 bases each). This CDR3 has 14 amino acids. The V end lost 8 bases, the J end lost 4 bases, and 15 bases lay between the germline ends. The germline CDR1 and CDR2 sequences are SGHTA and FQGTGA. The CDR3 DNA reads as TGTGCCAGCGGTCCGATGGGGGTTTACAATGAGCAGTTCTTC. Translated: CASGPMGVYNEQFF.

This clonotype was counted only a few times. The chain links TRBV7-6 to TRBJ2-7; 9 bases map to TRBD1. The CDR3 runs to 16 residues. Germline assignment: CDR1 SGHVS and CDR2 FNYEAQ. J gave up 2 bases and V 7 bases, and 12 bases lay outside the gene matches. The CDR3 spells CASISEDRGSPYEQYV. Written as DNA, the CDR3 is TGTGCCAGCATCTCGGAGGACAGGGGATCGCCCTACGAGCAGTACGTC.